This TCR beta chain was identified in a study of blood T cell repertoires in COVID-19 (dated by TCRdb to about 2020). Background for the entire study: The collaborator samples originated in the United States, Italy and Spain and spanned the acute and convalescent phases of COVID-19. Samples were obtained from the ongoing ImmuneRACE study (first 160 participants) and from approximately 1,200 subjects provided by 6 global collaborators. Nearly every sample came with metadata listing a de-identified subject ID, COVID-19 status, age in years and sex. Where HLA class I and class II types were available, the types were taken from metadata supplied by the sample provider, not from assay-based typing. Deeply sampled blood TCRbeta repertoires from subjects exposed to, actively infected with, or recovered from COVID-19 were included in the dataset. The prospective study material was composed of cDNA or gDNA derived from T cells, B-cell-depleted T cells, or PBMCs. A freely available public database, intended as a resource for researchers studying the immune response to SARS-CoV-2, is where the repertoires were released.

The collaborating institutions used their own protocols to collect whole blood in K2EDTA tubes. For TCRbeta analysis, collaborators shipped samples as frozen whole blood, isolated PBMCs, or DNA extracted from either of those sample types. From a lookup of the germline V gene, CDR1 and CDR2 are ENHRY and SYGVKD. The CDR3 contains 14 residues, cysteine and phenylalanine counted. The retained sequence is limited to the CDR3, 42 bases, with the frame set at the first base. V is cut by 3 bases and J by 6 bases, and the space between the germline ends is 14 bases. The immunoSEQ Assay, a bias-controlled multiplex PCR, was used to amplify TCRbeta CDR3 regions from genomic DNA. Per the original workflow: Nucleated cell counts per sample were estimated from amplification of reference gene primers within the assay. To quantify the absolute abundance of each unique TCRbeta CDR3 rearrangement, sequence reads were collapsed and filtered. Productive Simpson clonality was computed per sample as the square root of Simpson's diversity index over productive rearrangements. TCRdb limited this immuneACCESS table to in-frame rearrangements with V and J called. A share of clones is missing; checked studies link under half to unresolved V genes, and the rest is unexplained. V, J and clone size derive from that table, while D and trimming were established from the DNA sequence. This sample is represented by roughly 110,000 clones; about 89% of them were singletons. The ten largest clones add up to around 4.5% of the sample.

A remark on this clone: What this receptor recognizes is not known. The record has no base qualities; no much larger clone is one base away.

On the study overall, not on this receptor specifically: The amount of clinical and demographic metadata varied by source and participant and was provided uncurated.

The specimen was peripheral blood. The chain links TRBV10-3 with TRBJ1-2; the D gene remains uncertain. The sequence came from a man aged 35 to 55 with acute or convalescent COVID-19. DNA sequence: TGTGCCATCAGTGATATGCAGGTTCAGAATGGCTACACCTTC. It specifies CAISDMQVQNGYTF.